The text below deals with one T cell receptor (beta chain). Profiling relied on immunoSEQ multiplex PCR, and the TCRdb table lists in-frame clones only, not all of them. There are tens of thousands of clones in the sample; about 83% occur only once, and around 23% lies in the top ten. The data stem from a study of blood T cell repertoires in COVID-19. Background on the study: Some COVID-19 samples were acute and others convalescent; all came from the United States, Italy and Spain.

Germline loops: CDR1 SGHRS, CDR2 YFSETQ. Deletions cut 0 bases from V and 0 bases from J, with 6 bases between. The CDR3 spans 15 residues. Sequences were obtained from peripheral blood. This chain links TRBV5-1 with TRBJ2-2, with unresolved D. This receptor was obtained from an elderly woman with acute or convalescent COVID-19. The CDR3 here is CASSLGASNTGELFF. CDR3 sequence (DNA): TGCGCCAGCAGCTTGGGGGCTTCGAACACCGGGGAGCTGTTTTTT.